The 5 T cell receptor beta chains in this list originate from one sample, sequenced in a study of T cell repertoires in cytomegalovirus infection. These TCRs' antigens remain unknown. TCRdb passed the reads through MiXCR, listing each CDR3 protein once. The sample consists of 570,000 or so distinct CDR3 sequences, 35% to 50% of them appearing once. This specimen was cultured PBMCs, taken from culture after CMV antigen stimulation. These receptors all stem from a human donor in good health (CMV status not recorded). Some clones in this sample may be carry-over from other donors' samples.

The chain uses TRBV7-2 and TRBJ2-7, with TRBD1 as a possible D gene (5 bases). Germline V gives CDR1 SGHTA, CDR2 FQGNSA. The length of the CDR3 is 12 residues. The germline V and J ends were trimmed by 8 bases and 7 bases, with 15 bases remaining between them. The CDR3 region has the DNA TGTGCCAGCTCTCTAGGGGCAAGGGAGCAGTACTTC. Amino acids: CASSLGAREQYF.

CDR3 loop: CSARGQGDWETQYF. In DNA form, the CDR3 reads TGCAGTGCTAGAGGACAGGGCGACTGGGAGACCCAGTACTTC. V usage is TRBV20-1 and J usage is TRBJ2-5; 7 bases fit TRBD1. The germline V gene has CDR1 DFQATT and CDR2 SNEGSKA (reference sequence). The CDR3 length is 14 residues. With V trimmed by 1 base and J by 5 bases, 7 bases remained unmatched.

The genes are TRBV7-2 and TRBJ1-3; no definite D call. Germline lookup yields CDR1 SGHTA and CDR2 FQGNSA. V was cut by 4 bases and J by 0 bases, with 13 bases left in between. The CDR3 extends over 16 amino acids. CDR3 DNA: TGTGCCAGCAGCTCGAGGACCCCAAACTCTGGAAACACCATATATTTT. Protein: CASSSRTPNSGNTIYF. Complete variable domain (other parts from reference TRBV7-2 and TRBJ1-3): GAGVSQSPSNKVTEKGKDVELRCDPISGHTALYWYRQSLGQGLEFLIYFQGNSAPDKSGLPSDRFSAERTGGSVSTLTIQRTQQEDSAVYLCASSSRTPNSGNTIYFGEGSWLTVV.

The chain links TRBV7-6 to TRBJ2-2; TRBD2 matches at 7 bases. Looked up from germline, CDR1 is SGHVS and CDR2 is FNYEAQ. The J segment lost 4 bases and the V segment lost 1 base, leaving 6 bases of the junction unmatched. The CDR3 sequence is 16 residues long. The CDR3 DNA follows: TGTGCCAGCAGCTTAGTGGGCGGGAGTGGCACCGGGGAGCTGTTTTTT. Its protein product is CASSLVGGSGTGELFF.

The chain combines TRBV7-9 with TRBJ2-7; 9 bases match TRBD1. CDR3 length: 20 residues. The germline V gene encodes CDR1 SEHNR and CDR2 FQNEAQ (reference sequence). Germline trimming cut 5 bases from V and 2 bases from J; bases unmatched to any gene: 22. CDR3 sequence (DNA): TGTGCCAGCAGCCCAGATCGCACAGGGGGCCTGAGTGGTTCACCCTACGAGCAGTACTTC. Translation: CASSPDRTGGLSGSPYEQYF.